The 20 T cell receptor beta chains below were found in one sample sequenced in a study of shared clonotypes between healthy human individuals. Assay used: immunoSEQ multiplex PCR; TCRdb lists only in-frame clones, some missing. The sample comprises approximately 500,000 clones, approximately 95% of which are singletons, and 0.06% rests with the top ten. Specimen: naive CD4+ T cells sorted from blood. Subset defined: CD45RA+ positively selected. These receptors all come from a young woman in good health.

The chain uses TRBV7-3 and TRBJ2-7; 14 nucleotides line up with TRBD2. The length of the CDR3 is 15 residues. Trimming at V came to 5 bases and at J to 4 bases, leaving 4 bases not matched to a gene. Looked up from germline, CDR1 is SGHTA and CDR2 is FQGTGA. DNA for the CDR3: TGTGCCAGCAGCCCCGGGACTAGCGGGAGTTACGAGCAGTACTTC. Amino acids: CASSPGTSGSYEQYF.

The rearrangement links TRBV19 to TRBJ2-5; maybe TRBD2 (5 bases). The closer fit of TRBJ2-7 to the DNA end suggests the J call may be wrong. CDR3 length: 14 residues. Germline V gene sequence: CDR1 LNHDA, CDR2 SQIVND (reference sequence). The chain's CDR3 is CASSIRGWGYEQYF. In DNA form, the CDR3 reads TGTGCCAGTAGTATTCGAGGGTGGGGATACGAGCAGTACTTC.

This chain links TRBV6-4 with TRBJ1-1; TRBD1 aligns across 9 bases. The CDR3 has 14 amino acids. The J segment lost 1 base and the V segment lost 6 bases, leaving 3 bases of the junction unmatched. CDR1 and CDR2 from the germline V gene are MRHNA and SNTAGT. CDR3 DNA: TGTGCCAGCAGACGGACAGGGGAGAACACTGAAGCTTTCTTT. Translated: CASRRTGENTEAFF.

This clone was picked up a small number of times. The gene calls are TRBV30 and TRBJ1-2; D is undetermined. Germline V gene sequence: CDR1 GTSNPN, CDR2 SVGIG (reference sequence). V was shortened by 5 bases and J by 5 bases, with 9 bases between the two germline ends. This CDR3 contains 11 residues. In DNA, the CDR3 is TGTGCCTGGGGGAAGGTGTATGGCTACACCTTC. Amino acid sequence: CAWGKVYGYTF. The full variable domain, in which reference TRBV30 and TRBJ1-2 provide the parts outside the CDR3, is SQTIHQWPATLVQPVGSPLSLECTVEGTSNPNLYWYRQAAGRGLQLLFYSVGIGQISSEVPQNLSASRPQDRQFILSSKKLLLSDSGFYLCAWGKVYGYTFGSGTRLTVV.

The CDR3 bases are TGTGCCAGCAGTTTCCCAGGGCGAGAAAAACTGTTTTTT. Translation gives CASSFPGREKLFF. The chain is built from TRBV27 and TRBJ1-4, with TRBD1 as a possible D gene (5 bases). The CDR3 consists of 13 residues. The ends were cut back, 3 bases at V and 8 bases at J, with 10 bases in the middle. Germline-derived CDR1 and CDR2 are MNHEY and SMNVEV (reference sequence).

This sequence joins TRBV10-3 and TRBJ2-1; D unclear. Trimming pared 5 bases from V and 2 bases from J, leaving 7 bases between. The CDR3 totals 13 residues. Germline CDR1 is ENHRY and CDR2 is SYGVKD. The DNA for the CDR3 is TGTGCCATCAGTTGGAAAACCTACAATGAGCAGTTCTTC. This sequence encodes CAISWKTYNEQFF.

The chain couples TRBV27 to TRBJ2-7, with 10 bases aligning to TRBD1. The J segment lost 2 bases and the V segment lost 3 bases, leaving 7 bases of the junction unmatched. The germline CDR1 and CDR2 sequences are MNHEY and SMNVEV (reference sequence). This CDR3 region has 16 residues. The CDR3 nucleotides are TGTGCCAGCAGTTTTGGTTATGGACAGGGGGCCTACGAGCAGTACTTC. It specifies CASSFGYGQGAYEQYF.

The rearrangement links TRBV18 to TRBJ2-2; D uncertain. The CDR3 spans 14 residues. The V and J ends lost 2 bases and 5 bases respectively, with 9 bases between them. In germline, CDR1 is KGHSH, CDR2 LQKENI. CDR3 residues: CASSPETVTGELFF. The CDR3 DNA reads TGTGCCAGCTCACCAGAAACCGTAACCGGGGAGCTGTTTTTT.

The CDR3 DNA is TGTGCCAGCAGCTTAGACTCCCTCTACAATGAGCAGTTCTTC. Its protein product is CASSLDSLYNEQFF. The chain joins TRBV7-9 to TRBJ2-1; no clear D gene. There are 14 residues in the CDR3. CDR1 SEHNR and CDR2 FQNEAQ come from the germline V gene (reference sequence). V lost 1 base and J 3 bases, leaving 7 bases between the germline ends.

In DNA form, the CDR3 reads TGTGCCAGCAGCTGGGGACTAGATTACAATGAGCAGTTCTTC. It specifies CASSWGLDYNEQFF. This chain joins TRBV13 and TRBJ2-1; 8 positions agree with TRBD2. CDR1 and CDR2 (germline): PRHDT, FYEKMQ (reference sequence). There are 14 residues in the CDR3. The ends lost 4 bases at V and 4 bases at J; junction bases unmatched: 3.

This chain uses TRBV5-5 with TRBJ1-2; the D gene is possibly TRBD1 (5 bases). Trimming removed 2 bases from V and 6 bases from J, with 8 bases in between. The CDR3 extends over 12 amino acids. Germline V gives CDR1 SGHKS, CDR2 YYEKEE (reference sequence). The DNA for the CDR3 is TGTGCCAGCAGCTTCAGGACAAATGGCTACACCTTC. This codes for CASSFRTNGYTF.

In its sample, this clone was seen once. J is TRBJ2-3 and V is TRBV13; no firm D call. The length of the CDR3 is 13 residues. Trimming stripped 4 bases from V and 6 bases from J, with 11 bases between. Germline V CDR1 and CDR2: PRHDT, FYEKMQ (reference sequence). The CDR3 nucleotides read TGTGCCAGCAGCTCGCCTCAGTTGGATACGCAGTATTTT. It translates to CASSSPQLDTQYF. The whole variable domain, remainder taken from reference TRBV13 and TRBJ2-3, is AAGVIQSPRHLIKEKRETATLKCYPIPRHDTVYWYQQGPGQDPQFLISFYEKMQSDKGSIPDRFSAQQFSDYHSELNMSSLELGDSALYFCASSSPQLDTQYFGPGTRLTVL.

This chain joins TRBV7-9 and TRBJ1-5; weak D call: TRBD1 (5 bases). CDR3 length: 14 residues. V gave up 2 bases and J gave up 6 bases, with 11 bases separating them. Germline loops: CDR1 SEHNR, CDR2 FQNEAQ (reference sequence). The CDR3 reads CASSLQGSSQPQHF. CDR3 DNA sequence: TGTGCCAGCAGCTTACAGGGTTCATCTCAGCCCCAGCATTTT.

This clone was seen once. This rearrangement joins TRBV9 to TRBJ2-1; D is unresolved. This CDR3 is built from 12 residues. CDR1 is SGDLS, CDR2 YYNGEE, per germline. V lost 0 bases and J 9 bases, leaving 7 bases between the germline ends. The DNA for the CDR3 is TGTGCCAGCAGCGTAGGCCTCGGTGAGCAGTTCTTC. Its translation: CASSVGLGEQFF.

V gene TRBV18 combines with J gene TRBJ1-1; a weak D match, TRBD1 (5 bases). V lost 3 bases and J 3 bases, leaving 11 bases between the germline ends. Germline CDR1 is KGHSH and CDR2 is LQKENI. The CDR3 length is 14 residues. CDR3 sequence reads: CASSPKGTDTEAFF. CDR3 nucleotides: TGTGCCAGCTCACCTAAAGGGACCGACACTGAAGCTTTCTTT.

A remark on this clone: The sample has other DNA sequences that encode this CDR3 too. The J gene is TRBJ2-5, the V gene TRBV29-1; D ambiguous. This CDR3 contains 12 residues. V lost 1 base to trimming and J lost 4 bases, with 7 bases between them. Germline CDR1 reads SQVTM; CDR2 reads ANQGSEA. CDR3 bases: TGCAGCGTTGAAGGGGGTGGAGAGACCCAGTACTTC. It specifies CSVEGGGETQYF.

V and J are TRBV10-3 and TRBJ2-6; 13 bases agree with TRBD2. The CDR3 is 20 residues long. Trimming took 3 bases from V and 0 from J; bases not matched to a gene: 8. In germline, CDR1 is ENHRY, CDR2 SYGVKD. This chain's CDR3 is CAISDPKGTSGISGANVLTF. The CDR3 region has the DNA TGTGCCATCAGTGACCCAAAAGGGACTAGCGGGATCTCTGGGGCCAACGTCCTGACTTTC.

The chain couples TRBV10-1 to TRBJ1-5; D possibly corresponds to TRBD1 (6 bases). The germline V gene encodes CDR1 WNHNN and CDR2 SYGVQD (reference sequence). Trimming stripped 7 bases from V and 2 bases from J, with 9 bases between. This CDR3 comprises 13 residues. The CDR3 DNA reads TGCGCCAGCACGGACAGCCGCAATCAGCCCCAGCATTTT. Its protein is CASTDSRNQPQHF.

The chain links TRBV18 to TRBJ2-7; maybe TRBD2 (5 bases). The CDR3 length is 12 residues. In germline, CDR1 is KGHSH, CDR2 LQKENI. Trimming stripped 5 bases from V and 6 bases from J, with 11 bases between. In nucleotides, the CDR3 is TGTGCCAGCTCAGCCGGGATCGGCGAGCAGTACTTC. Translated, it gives CASSAGIGEQYF.

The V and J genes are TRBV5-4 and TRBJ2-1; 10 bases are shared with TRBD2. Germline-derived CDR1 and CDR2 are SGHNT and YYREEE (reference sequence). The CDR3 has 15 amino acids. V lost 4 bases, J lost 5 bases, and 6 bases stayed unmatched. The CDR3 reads CASSEASGSNNEQFF. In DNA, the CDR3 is TGTGCCAGCAGCGAGGCTAGCGGGAGCAACAATGAGCAGTTCTTC.